The 15 T cell receptor beta chains listed next were all sequenced from one sample in a study of regulatory T cells in long-lasting Graves disease. Described time point: newly diagnosed GD, antithyroid drugs for less than 3 months. RNA from PBMCs was the source of the TCR library. Construction of TCR beta libraries relied on iRepertoire HTBI primers and on Arm-PCR targeting CDR3 regions. Via MiXCR, TCRdb re-called the multiplex PCR reads, giving one row per CDR3 protein. The profile shows roughly 440,000 distinct CDR3 sequences, roughly 15% of them singletons. The same sample was also studied in work on T cells in Graves' hyperthyroidism and ophthalmopathy.

The source material was peripheral blood mononuclear cells (PBMCs), sampled at new diagnosis, from a patient treated with antithyroid drugs. These receptors originate from a woman under 30 with Graves disease.

In its sample, this clonotype was seen a few times. The V call is TRBV29-1, the J call TRBJ2-3; 7 positions agree with TRBD2. V lost 4 bases, J lost 2 bases, and 6 bases stayed unmatched. Germline-derived CDR1 and CDR2 are SQVTM and ANQGSEA. The CDR3 is made up of 14 amino acids. The CDR3 loop reads CSVGAGVYTDTQYF. DNA for the CDR3: TGCAGCGTTGGTGCGGGAGTTTACACAGATACGCAGTATTTT.

With regard to this clonotype: One end of the junction fails to match germline, which may point to a read error. J is TRBJ2-1 and V is TRBV24-1, with no clear D. This CDR3 spans 13 amino acids. Germline V gene lookup returns CDR1 KGHDR and CDR2 SFDVKD. CDR3: CATSDPKVVERFF. The CDR3 DNA reads as TGTGCCACCAGTGATCCGAAGGTGGTTGAGCGGTTCTTC.

This clonotype was picked up one time. Compared with germline, one end of the junction differs, possibly owing to a read error. The V call is TRBV7-2, the J call TRBJ2-7, with no clear D. CDR3 length: 16 amino acids. Germline loops: CDR1 SGHTA, CDR2 FQGNSA. This CDR3 reads CASSQESAASSYEQYF. As DNA, the CDR3 is TGCGCCAGCAGCCAAGAATCGGCGGCCAGTTCCTACGAGCAGTACTTC.

The J gene is TRBJ2-7, the V gene TRBV12-3 or TRBV12-4; 13 nucleotides align to TRBD2. CDR3 length equals 17 residues. V lost 5 bases and J lost 5; bases outside the gene matches: 12. DNA of the CDR3: TGTGCCAGCAGTCCCCGACTAGCGGGAGGCTGGGGGAACGAGCAGTACTTC. It translates to CASSPRLAGGWGNEQYF.

The chain carries TRBV5-1 and TRBJ2-3, with 8 bases lining up with TRBD2. The assigned J gene may be wrong: the sequence end matches TRBJ2-1 better. CDR1 and CDR2 from the germline V gene are SGHRS and YFSETQ. This CDR3 has 16 amino acids. The CDR3 nucleotides are TGCGCCAGCAGCCTATTAGCCGGGACTAGGAATTCTGAGCAGTTCTTC. Translated, it gives CASSLLAGTRNSEQFF.

This clonotype was seen repeatedly, ten times or more. The chain employs TRBV29-1 and TRBJ2-1; tentatively, D is TRBD2 (7 bases). CDR3 size: 15 residues. CDR1 is SQVTM and CDR2 is ANQGSEA in the germline V gene. Trimming pared 8 bases from V and 4 bases from J, leaving 21 bases between. The CDR3 region is CSHFGGGGSYNEQFF. Here the CDR3 DNA reads TGCAGCCACTTCGGAGGGGGGGGCTCGTACAATGAGCAGTTCTTC.

As to this clonotype: A much larger clone sits a single nucleotide away, making a read error possible. The V and J genes are TRBV20-1 and TRBJ1-5; D unresolved. The germline V gene has CDR1 DFQATT and CDR2 SNEGSKA (reference sequence). CDR3 length: 14 residues. Here the CDR3 reads CSASRARDNQPHHF. CDR3 in DNA: TGCAGTGCTAGTCGAGCTCGAGATAATCAGCCCCATCATTTT.

The table lists this clonotype with a count of one. A much larger clonotype is one base distant, so this may be a read error. The J gene is TRBJ2-5, the V gene TRBV5-1; the match to TRBD2 covers 13 bases. The germline CDR1 and CDR2 sequences are SGHRS and YFSETQ. The CDR3 runs to 17 residues. The CDR3 DNA follows: TGCGCCAGCAGCTATCAGGGACTAGCGGGATCCTACAATGAGCATTTCTTC. Amino acids: CASSYQGLAGSYNEHFF.

The sample holds many counts of this clonotype. The chain joins TRBV7-9 to TRBJ1-4; possible D gene TRBD1, 6 bases. Deletions cut 3 bases from V and 8 bases from J, with 10 bases between. CDR1 and CDR2 from the germline V gene are SEHNR and FQNEAQ (reference sequence). This CDR3 region has 13 residues. As DNA, the CDR3 is TGTGCCAGCAGCTTTGAGGGGGTAGAAAAACTGTTTTTT. Translating it yields CASSFEGVEKLFF.

This chain joins TRBV6-4 and TRBJ2-5, with unresolved D. Trimming left V 5 bases short and J 5 bases short, with 15 bases between. CDR3 length: 14 residues. Germline V lookup: CDR1 MRHNA, CDR2 SNTAGT. CDR3 residues: CASSYVTYVETQYF. The CDR3 DNA follows: TGTGCCAGCAGTTACGTGACGTACGTGGAGACCCAGTACTTC.

This clonotype showed up many times. This chain uses TRBV2 with TRBJ1-1; no firm D call. Trimming took 7 bases from V and 0 from J, leaving 12 bases between them. CDR1 SNHLY and CDR2 FYNNEI come from the germline V gene. The CDR3 is made up of 14 amino acids. CDR3 bases: TGTGCCAGCAACAGAGGGAACCTGAACACTGAAGCTTTCTTT. Translating it yields CASNRGNLNTEAFF.

This clonotype was seen a few times. The chain carries TRBV7-9 and TRBJ2-3, with D maybe TRBD1 (6 bases). CDR1 SEHNR and CDR2 FQNEAQ come from the germline V gene (reference sequence). This CDR3 spans 16 amino acids. V was pared by 1 base and J by 5 bases, with 16 bases between. CDR3 sequence: CASSLVRTVGLDTQYF. DNA for the CDR3: TGTGCCAGCAGCTTAGTCCGGACAGTCGGTTTAGATACGCAGTATTTT.

This clonotype was observed a handful of times. The CDR3 loop reads CASSPPGASYGYTF. The CDR3 bases are TGTGCCAGCTCACCACCAGGGGCAAGCTATGGCTACACCTTC. This chain connects TRBV18 to TRBJ1-2, with a possible D match to TRBD1 (5 bases). V was clipped by 0 bases and J by 4 bases, with 9 bases between them. The CDR3 has 14 amino acids. CDR1 is KGHSH and CDR2 is LQKENI in the germline V gene.

This clonotype has at least ten counts. The rearrangement joins TRBV27 to TRBJ1-1, with 9 bases identical to TRBD1. Germline V gene data show CDR1 as MNHEY and CDR2 as SMNVEV (reference sequence). V lost 1 base and J lost 1; bases outside the gene matches: 1. The CDR3 has 15 amino acids. The CDR3 region is CASSLLGQGNTEAFF. CDR3 in DNA: TGTGCCAGCAGTTTATTGGGACAGGGGAACACTGAAGCTTTCTTT.

Only a few counts were recorded for this clonotype. This sequence joins TRBV27 and TRBJ1-1; D may be TRBD1 (5 bases). The germline V gene has CDR1 MNHEY and CDR2 SMNVEV (reference sequence). The CDR3 is 11 amino acids. V lost 4 bases and J 11 bases, leaving 11 bases between the germline ends. CDR3 sequence: CASSSRTRAFF. In DNA form, the CDR3 reads TGTGCCAGCAGTTCCCGGACACGGGCTTTCTTT.